This T cell receptor (beta chain) derives from a study of T cell responses to AZD1222 COVID-19 vaccine. Study-wide results and caveats: Following two doses of AZD1222, Spike-specific TCR breadth and depth rose. A reported finding is that nearly half of spike-specific TCRs target unmutated variant regions.

Only in-frame clones appear in the TCRdb table, and some are missing; sequencing was by immunoSEQ multiplex PCR. In the table there are under 150,000 clones, almost 90% of which are singletons. CDR1 is GTSNPN, CDR2 SVGIG, per germline (reference sequence). Trimming pared 0 bases from V and 6 bases from J, leaving 11 bases between. The CDR3 has 13 residues. Worth noting for this clone: What it binds is unknown.

The source material was peripheral blood, sampled 28 days after the second AZD1222 dose. The clonotype originates from an adult who received the AZD1222 COVID-19 vaccine. V gene TRBV30 combines with J gene TRBJ1-2; a possible D gene is TRBD1 (6 bases). The CDR3 nucleotides are TGTGCCTGGAGTGTAGGGGGGGGCCATGGCTACACCTTC. As protein: CAWSVGGGHGYTF.